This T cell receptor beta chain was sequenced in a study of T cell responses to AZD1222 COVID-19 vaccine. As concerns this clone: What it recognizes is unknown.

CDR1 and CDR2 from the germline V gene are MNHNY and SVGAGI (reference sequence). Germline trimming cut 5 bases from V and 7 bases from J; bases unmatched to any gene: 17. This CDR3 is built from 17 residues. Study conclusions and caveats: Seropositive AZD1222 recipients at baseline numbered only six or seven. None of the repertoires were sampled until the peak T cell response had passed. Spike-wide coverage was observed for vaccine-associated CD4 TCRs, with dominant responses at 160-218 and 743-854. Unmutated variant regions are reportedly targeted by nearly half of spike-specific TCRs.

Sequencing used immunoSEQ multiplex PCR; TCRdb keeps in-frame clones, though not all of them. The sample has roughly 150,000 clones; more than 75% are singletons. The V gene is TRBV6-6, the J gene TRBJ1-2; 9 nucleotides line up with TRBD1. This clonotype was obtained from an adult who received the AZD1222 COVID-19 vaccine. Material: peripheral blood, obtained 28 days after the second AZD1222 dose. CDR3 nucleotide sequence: TGTGCCAGCAGTCCCCAAGCCGGGACAGGGACGTTGGGTGGCTACACCTTC. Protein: CASSPQAGTGTLGGYTF.